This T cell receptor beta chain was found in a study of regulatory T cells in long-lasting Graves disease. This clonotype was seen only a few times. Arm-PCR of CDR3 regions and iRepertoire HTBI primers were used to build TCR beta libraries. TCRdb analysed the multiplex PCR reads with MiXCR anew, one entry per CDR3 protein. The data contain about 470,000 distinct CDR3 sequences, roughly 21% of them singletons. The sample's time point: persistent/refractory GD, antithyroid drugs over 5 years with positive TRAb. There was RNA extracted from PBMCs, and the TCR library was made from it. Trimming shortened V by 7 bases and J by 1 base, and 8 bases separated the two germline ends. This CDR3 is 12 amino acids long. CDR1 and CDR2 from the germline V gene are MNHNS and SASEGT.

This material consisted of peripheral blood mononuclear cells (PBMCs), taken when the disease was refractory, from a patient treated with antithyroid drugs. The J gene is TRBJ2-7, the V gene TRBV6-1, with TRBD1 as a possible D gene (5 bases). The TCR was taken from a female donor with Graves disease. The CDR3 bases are TGTGCCAGCATCAGGGTTTCCTACGAGCAGTACTTC. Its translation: CASIRVSYEQYF.